This T cell receptor beta chain was sequenced during a study of blood T cell repertoires in COVID-19 (dated by TCRdb to about 2020). For context, the study as a whole: Collaborator samples came from the United States, Italy and Spain and covered acute and convalescent phases of COVID-19. Deeply sampled blood TCRbeta repertoires from subjects exposed to, actively infected with, or recovered from COVID-19 were included in the dataset. The prospective study material was composed of cDNA or gDNA derived from T cells, B-cell-depleted T cells, or PBMCs. HLA class I and class II types, where available, came from metadata supplied by the sample provider rather than from assay-based typing. The samples were drawn from the first 160 participants of the ongoing ImmuneRACE study and from some 1,300 subjects provided by 6 global collaborators. Nearly every sample came with metadata listing a de-identified subject ID, COVID-19 status, age in years and sex. The repertoires were released in a freely available public database meant as a resource for research on the immune response to SARS-CoV-2. Here is what the overall study found, with its caveats: The quantity of clinical and demographic metadata differed by source and by participant and was supplied without curation.

As regards this clone: Which antigen it targets is not known. No per-base quality is available; no much larger clone lies one base away.

Sequences LNHNV (CDR1) and YYDKDF (CDR2) are obtained from the germline V gene (reference sequence). Trimming takes 1 base from V and 5 bases from J, and the germline ends sit 14 bases apart. From the cysteine up to the phenylalanine, the CDR3 has a length of 15 residues. Only CDR3 DNA remains: 45 bases, in frame from the first base. Each collaborating institution followed its own protocols to collect whole blood in K2EDTA tubes. For TCRbeta analysis, collaborator samples were shipped as frozen whole blood, as isolated PBMCs, or as DNA extracted from either sample type. TCRbeta CDR3 regions were amplified from genomic DNA using the immunoSEQ Assay, a bias-controlled multiplex PCR. Turning to the authors' computational methods: The number of nucleated cells in each sample was estimated from the amplification of reference gene primers within the assay. To quantify the absolute abundance of each unique TCRbeta CDR3 rearrangement, sequence reads were collapsed and filtered. For each sample, productive Simpson clonality was calculated by taking the square root of Simpson's diversity index across productive rearrangements. TCRdb limited this immuneACCESS table to in-frame rearrangements with V and J called. A share of clones is missing; checked studies link under half to unresolved V genes, and the rest is unexplained. V and J calls and clone size come straight from that table; D and trimming were deduced from the DNA. This sample is represented by some 150,000 clones; over 75% of them were singletons. The ten most abundant clones make up 1.6% of the sample.

The rearranged segments are TRBV15 and TRBJ1-2; the best D guess is TRBD1, with 5 bases matching. Sequenced: peripheral blood. This receptor was taken from a human donor in a cohort sampled during active COVID-19. DNA sequence: TGTGCCACCAGCAGAGTTACAGGTAAAGGATATGGCTACACCTTC. Its translation is CATSRVTGKGYGYTF.